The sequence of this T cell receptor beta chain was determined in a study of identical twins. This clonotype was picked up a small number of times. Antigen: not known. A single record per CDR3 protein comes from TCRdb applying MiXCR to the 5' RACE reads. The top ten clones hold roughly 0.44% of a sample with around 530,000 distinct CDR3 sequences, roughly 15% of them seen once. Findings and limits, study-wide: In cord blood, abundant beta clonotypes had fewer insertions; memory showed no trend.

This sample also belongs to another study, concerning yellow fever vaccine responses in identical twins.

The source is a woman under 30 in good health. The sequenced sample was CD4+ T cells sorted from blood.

The CDR3 sequence: CASSHAGLNNEQFF. CDR3 DNA sequence: TGTGCCAGCAGCCACGCGGGCCTCAACAATGAGCAGTTCTTC. The chain links TRBV4-2 to TRBJ2-1; a weak D match, TRBD2 (5 bases). The germline gives CDR1 LGHNA, CDR2 YNFKEQ. V was shortened by 3 bases and J by 5 bases, with 11 bases between the two germline ends. The CDR3 is 14 amino acids.